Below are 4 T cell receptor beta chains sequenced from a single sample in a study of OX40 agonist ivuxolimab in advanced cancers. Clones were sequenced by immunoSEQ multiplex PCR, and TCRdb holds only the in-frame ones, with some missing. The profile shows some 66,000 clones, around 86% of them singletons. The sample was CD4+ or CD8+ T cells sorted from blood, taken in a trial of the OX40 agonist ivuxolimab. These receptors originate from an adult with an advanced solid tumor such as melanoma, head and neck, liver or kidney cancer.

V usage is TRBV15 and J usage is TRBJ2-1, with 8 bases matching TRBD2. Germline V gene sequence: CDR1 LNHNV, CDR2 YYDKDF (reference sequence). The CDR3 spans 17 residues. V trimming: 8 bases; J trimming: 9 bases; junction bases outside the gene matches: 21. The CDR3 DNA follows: TGTGCCACCGGCCGGGGCGATGGAGGACTAGCCCGACTTGAGCAGTTCTTC. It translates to CATGRGDGGLARLEQFF.

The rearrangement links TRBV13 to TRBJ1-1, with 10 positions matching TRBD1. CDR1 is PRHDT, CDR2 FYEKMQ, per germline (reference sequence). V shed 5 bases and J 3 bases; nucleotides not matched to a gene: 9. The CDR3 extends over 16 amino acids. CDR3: CASSPPGTGADTEAFF. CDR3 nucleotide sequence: TGTGCCAGCAGCCCCCCGGGGACAGGGGCGGACACTGAAGCTTTCTTT.

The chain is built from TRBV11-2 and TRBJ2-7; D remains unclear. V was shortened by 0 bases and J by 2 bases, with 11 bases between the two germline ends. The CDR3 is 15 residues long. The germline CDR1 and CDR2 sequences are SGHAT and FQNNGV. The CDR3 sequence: CASSLDRVTTYEQYF. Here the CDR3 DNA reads TGTGCCAGCAGCTTAGATCGAGTCACCACCTACGAGCAGTACTTC.

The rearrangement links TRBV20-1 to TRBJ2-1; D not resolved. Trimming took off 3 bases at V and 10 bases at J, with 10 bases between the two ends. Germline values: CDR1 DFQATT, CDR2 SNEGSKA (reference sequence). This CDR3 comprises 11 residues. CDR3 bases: TGCAGTGCTAGGGAATATGGAGAGCAGTTCTTC. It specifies CSAREYGEQFF.